This T cell receptor (beta chain) was captured in a study of OX40 agonist ivuxolimab in advanced cancers. Turning to the overall study: The costimulatory receptor OX40 (CD134) was targeted by ivuxolimab, a fully human IgG2 agonistic monoclonal antibody. Intravenous ivuxolimab was administered to patients every 2 weeks at six dose levels: 0.01, 0.1, 0.3, 1.5, 3 and 10 mg/kg. Of the 50 to 55 dose-escalation patients, hepatocellular carcinoma was present in about 20, melanoma in around 15, renal cell carcinoma in 9 and head and neck cancer in 9. A male proportion of 82.7% and a mean age of about 60 years, ranging from 23 to 79, were recorded for the dose-escalation cohort. Prior anti-PD-1, anti-PD-L1 or anti-CTLA-4 therapy was permitted, and 35% to 40% of dose-escalation patients had received checkpoint inhibitors. Partial responses occurred in three dose-escalation patients: two with cutaneous melanoma and one with hepatocellular carcinoma. Peripheral TCRbeta sequencing aimed to test whether ivuxolimab altered TCR sequence diversity and caused clonal T-cell expansion. The monotherapy dose-escalation portion (N of about 52 patients) of the phase I ivuxolimab trial is reported in the paper.

Details on this clone: Its antigen remains unidentified. No much larger clonotype is one base removed from it; base qualities were not supplied.

Results the study describes overall, beyond this receptor: Low levels of normalized T-cell clonal expansion were also seen in some patients who did not respond. After ivuxolimab, more expanded clones were found on average in CD8+ T cells than in CD4+ T cells. At doses of 0.1 to 3.0 mg/kg, clonal expansion of both CD4+ and CD8+ T cells in blood was seen between baseline and week 6. The antigen specificity of the peripheral T cells that underwent clonal expansion was not determined. In partial responders in the 0.1-3.0 mg/kg groups, normalized peripheral clonal expansion was found to be among the lowest, especially among CD8+ T cells.

Genomic DNA was isolated from the sorted cells so that the TCRbeta CDR3 region could be sequenced. TCRbeta CDR3 regions were sequenced using the immunoSEQ Assay. Here the immuneACCESS table is served through TCRdb, limited to in-frame sequences with V and J called. Missing clones are a known gap in these copies; in checked studies unresolved V genes cover under half, and the rest lacks a known reason. For this sample there are some 14,000 clones; 85% to 95% appear just once. The biggest ten clones account for under 25% of the sample. V is shortened by 0 bases, J by 0 bases, and the region joining them spans 7 bases. The germline V gene (reference sequence) specifies SGHNT as CDR1 and YYREEE as CDR2. The CDR3, from cysteine to phenylalanine, totals 14 residues. Only the CDR3 DNA stays, 42 bases, in frame from base 1. The trial excluded patients who had a history of autoimmune disease or were on systemic immunosuppression. Peripheral blood for TCR sequencing was collected from all dose cohorts at baseline, on cycle 4 day 1, and on cycle 7 day 1. Samples came from an open-label, multicenter, first-in-human phase I dose-escalation trial of ivuxolimab. Adults with locally advanced or metastatic melanoma, renal cell carcinoma, hepatocellular carcinoma or head and neck squamous cell carcinoma were enrolled in the trial. Before TCR sequencing, CD4+ T cells and CD8+ T cells were sorted from peripheral blood as separate populations.

This TCR was sampled from an adult with an advanced solid tumor such as melanoma, head and neck, liver or kidney cancer. Sequences were derived from CD4+ or CD8+ T cells sorted from blood, sampled in a trial of the OX40 agonist ivuxolimab. The chain joins TRBV5-4 to TRBJ2-7; no D gene can be assigned with confidence. The CDR3: CASSLGDSSYEQYF. The sequenced DNA: TGTGCCAGCAGCTTGGGGGATTCCTCCTACGAGCAGTACTTC.